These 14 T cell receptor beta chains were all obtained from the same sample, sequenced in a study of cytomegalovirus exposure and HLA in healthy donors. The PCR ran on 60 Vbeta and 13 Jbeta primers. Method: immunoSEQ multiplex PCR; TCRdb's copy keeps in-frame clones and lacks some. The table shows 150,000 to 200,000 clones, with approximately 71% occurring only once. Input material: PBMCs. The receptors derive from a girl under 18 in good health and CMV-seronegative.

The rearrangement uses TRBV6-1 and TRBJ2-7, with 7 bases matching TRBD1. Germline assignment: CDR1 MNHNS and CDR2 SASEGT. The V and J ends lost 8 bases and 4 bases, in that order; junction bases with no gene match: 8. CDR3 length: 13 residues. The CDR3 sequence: CASQQTGLYEQYF. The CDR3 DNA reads TGTGCCAGCCAGCAGACAGGGTTGTACGAGCAGTACTTC.

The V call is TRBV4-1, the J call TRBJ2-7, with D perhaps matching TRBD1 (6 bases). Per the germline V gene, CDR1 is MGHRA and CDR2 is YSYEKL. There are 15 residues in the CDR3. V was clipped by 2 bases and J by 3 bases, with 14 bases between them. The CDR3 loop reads CASSQLQGWDYEQYF. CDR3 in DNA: TGCGCCAGCAGCCAACTACAGGGCTGGGACTACGAGCAGTACTTC.

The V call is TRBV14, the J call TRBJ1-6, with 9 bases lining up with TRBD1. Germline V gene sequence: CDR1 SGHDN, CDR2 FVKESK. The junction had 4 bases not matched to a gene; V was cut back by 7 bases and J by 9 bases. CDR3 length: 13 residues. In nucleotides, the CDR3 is TGTGCCAGCAACGGACAGGGGCCTTCACCCCTCCACTTT. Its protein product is CASNGQGPSPLHF.

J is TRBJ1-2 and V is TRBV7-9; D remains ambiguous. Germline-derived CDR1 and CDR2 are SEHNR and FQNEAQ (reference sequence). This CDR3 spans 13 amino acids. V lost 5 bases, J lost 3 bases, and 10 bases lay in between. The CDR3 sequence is CASSLRTDYGYTF. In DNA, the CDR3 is TGTGCCAGCAGCCTACGTACGGACTATGGCTACACCTTC.

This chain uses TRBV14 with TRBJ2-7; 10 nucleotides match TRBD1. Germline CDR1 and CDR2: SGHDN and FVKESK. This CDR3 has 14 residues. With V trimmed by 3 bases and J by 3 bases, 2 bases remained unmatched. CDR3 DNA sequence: TGTGCCAGCAGCCAGGGACAGGGGCTCTACGAGCAGTACTTC. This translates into CASSQGQGLYEQYF.

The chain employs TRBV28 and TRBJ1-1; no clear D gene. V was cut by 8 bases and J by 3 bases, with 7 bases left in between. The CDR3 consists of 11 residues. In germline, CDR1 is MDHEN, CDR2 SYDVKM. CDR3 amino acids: CASGPYTEAFF. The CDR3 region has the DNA TGTGCCAGCGGGCCGTACACTGAAGCTTTCTTT.

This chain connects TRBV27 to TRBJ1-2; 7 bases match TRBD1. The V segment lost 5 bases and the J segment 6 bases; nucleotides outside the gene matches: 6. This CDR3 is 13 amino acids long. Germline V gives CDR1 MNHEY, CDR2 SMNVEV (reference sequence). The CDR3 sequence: CASSRGQVDGYTF. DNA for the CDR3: TGTGCCAGCAGTAGGGGGCAGGTGGATGGCTACACCTTC.

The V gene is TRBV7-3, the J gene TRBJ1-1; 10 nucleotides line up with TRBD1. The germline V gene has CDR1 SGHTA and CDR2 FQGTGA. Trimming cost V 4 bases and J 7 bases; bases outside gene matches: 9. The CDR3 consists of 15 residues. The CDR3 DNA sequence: TGTGCCAGCAGCTATACGACAGGGGGCTCGGTTGAAGCTTTCTTT. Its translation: CASSYTTGGSVEAFF.

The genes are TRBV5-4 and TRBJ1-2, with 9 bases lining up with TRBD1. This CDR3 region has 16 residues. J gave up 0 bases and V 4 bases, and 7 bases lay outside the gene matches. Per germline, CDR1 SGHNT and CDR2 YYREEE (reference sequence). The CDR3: CASSPGQGTSNYGYTF. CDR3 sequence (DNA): TGTGCCAGCAGCCCCGGACAGGGGACGTCTAACTATGGCTACACCTTC.

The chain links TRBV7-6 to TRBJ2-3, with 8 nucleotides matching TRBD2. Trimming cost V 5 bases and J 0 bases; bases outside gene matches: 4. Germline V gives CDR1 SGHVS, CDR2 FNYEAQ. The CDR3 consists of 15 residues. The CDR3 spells CASSTPGGSTDTQYF. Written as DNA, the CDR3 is TGTGCCAGCAGCACCCCGGGGGGGAGCACAGATACGCAGTATTTT. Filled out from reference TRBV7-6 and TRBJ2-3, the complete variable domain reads GAGVSQSPRYKVTKRGQDVALRCDPISGHVSLYWYRQALGQGPEFLTYFNYEAQQDKSGLPNDRFSAERPEGSISTLTIQRTEQRDSAMYRCASSTPGGSTDTQYFGPGTRLTVL.

For the CDR3, the DNA is TGCGCCAGCAAAAGGGGCGGGGCCTTCTTTGAGGGCAATCAGCCCCAGCATTTT. Translation gives CASKRGGAFFEGNQPQHF. This chain connects TRBV5-1 to TRBJ1-5; the D gene is possibly TRBD1 (5 bases). The germline gives CDR1 SGHRS, CDR2 YFSETQ. The CDR3 length is 18 residues. Trimming cost V 6 bases and J 2 bases, with 24 bases left between them.

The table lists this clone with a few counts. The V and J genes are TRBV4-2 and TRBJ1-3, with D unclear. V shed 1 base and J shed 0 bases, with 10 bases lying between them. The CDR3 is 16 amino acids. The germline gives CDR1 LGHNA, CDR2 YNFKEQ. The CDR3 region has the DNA TGTGCCAGCAGCCAAGTTGTGCAGGCCTCTGGAAACACCATATATTTT. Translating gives CASSQVVQASGNTIYF.

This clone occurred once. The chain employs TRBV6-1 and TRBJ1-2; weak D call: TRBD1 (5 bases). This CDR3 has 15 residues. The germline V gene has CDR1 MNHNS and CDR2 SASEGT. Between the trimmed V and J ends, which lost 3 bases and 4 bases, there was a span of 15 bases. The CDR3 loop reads CASSDGPRGSYGYTF. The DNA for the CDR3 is TGTGCCAGCAGTGATGGCCCCCGGGGGTCCTATGGCTACACCTTC.

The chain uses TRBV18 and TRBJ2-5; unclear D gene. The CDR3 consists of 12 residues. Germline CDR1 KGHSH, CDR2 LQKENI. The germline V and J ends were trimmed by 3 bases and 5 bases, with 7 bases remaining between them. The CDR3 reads CASSPAKETQYF. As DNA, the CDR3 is TGTGCCAGCTCACCCGCGAAGGAGACCCAGTACTTC.